The present entry profiles one T cell receptor (beta chain) with its context. V lost 0 bases and J 9 bases, leaving 13 bases between the germline ends. The germline CDR1 and CDR2 sequences are SGDLS and YYNGEE. The length of the CDR3 is 14 residues. In the study's own analysis: Scientists estimated how many nucleated cells there were by amplifying reference gene primers. Sequencing was performed with immunoSEQ multiplex PCR; in TCRdb, only in-frame clones are kept and a portion is missing. V, J and clone size were drawn from that table, and D and trimming were deduced from the DNA. The data show 400,000 to 550,000 clones, about 85% seen once. This sample is drawn from a study of blood T cell repertoires in COVID-19. Study details: Acute and convalescent COVID-19 specimens originated in the United States, Italy and Spain. T cells, B-cell-depleted T cells, or PBMCs supplied cDNA or gDNA.

Each participant's cohort was designated according to participant-reported clinical history. The clonotype was recovered from a woman aged 18-29 years with acute COVID-19. The genes are TRBV9 and TRBJ1-5; D perhaps matches TRBD1 (6 bases). The material sequenced was PBMCs or T cells enriched from blood (not recorded which). This chain's CDR3 is CASSVVGQPAPQHF. CDR3 nucleotide sequence: TGTGCCAGCAGCGTAGTAGGACAGCCCGCGCCCCAGCATTTT.